This paragraph covers one T cell receptor (beta chain) sequence. The antigen it binds to is not known. Nothing much larger sits one base from this clone, and base qualities are not available. At the junction V is shortened by 3 bases and J by 2 bases, with 17 bases in between. The germline V gene supplies CDR1 SGHDN and CDR2 FVKESK. Including the terminal cysteine and phenylalanine, the CDR3 comprises 17 residues. CDR3 DNA is the only sequence kept; it has 51 bases, read in frame from the first base. This sample stems from a study of T cell repertoires in cytomegalovirus infection (dated by TCRdb to the late 2010s). At the level of the whole study: The peptide stimulations were aimed at well-studied HLA-B-restricted epitopes as well as recently identified HLA-C-restricted CMV epitopes, whose presentation resists viral immunomodulation. The HLA type of each donor mattered for the analysis, because public TCR beta signatures pointed to carriage of CMV infection along with the matching HLA type.

The study at large found these results: Cumulative frequency of public TCR beta family members discriminated carriers of CMV infection plus the relevant HLA type in this cohort and an independent 352-donor cohort. The ex vivo response was dominated by HLA-C-restricted CMV-specific TCR beta clonotypes, and the single most frequent clonotype in two of eight donors was supplied by these HLA-C-restricted clonotypes.

The sample's treatment or condition label is to be understood as: in vitro stimulation with specific CMV peptide epitopes to enrich CMV-specific T cells. The reads were generated on an Illumina HiSeq 1500. TCRdb trimmed public reads at Q25 via fastp, called clones via MiXCR and kept in-frame beta chains. Each entry merges the rows of one CDR3 protein and shows their most common DNA and genes. The sample table shows more than 110,000 distinct CDR3 sequences, and approximately 30% are seen once. About 56% of the sample comes from the top ten. Here the sequenced sample was CD8+ T cells from cultured PBMCs, taken from culture after CMV antigen stimulation. This clonotype originated in a human donor in good health (CMV status not recorded). Some clones in this sample may be carry-over from other donors' samples. The V gene is TRBV14 and the J gene is TRBJ2-1; the D gene cannot be resolved reliably. The base sequence is TGTGCCAGCAGCCACCGCCAGTGGGCTAGAGCCTACAATGAGCAGTTCTTC. This encodes CASSHRQWARAYNEQFF.